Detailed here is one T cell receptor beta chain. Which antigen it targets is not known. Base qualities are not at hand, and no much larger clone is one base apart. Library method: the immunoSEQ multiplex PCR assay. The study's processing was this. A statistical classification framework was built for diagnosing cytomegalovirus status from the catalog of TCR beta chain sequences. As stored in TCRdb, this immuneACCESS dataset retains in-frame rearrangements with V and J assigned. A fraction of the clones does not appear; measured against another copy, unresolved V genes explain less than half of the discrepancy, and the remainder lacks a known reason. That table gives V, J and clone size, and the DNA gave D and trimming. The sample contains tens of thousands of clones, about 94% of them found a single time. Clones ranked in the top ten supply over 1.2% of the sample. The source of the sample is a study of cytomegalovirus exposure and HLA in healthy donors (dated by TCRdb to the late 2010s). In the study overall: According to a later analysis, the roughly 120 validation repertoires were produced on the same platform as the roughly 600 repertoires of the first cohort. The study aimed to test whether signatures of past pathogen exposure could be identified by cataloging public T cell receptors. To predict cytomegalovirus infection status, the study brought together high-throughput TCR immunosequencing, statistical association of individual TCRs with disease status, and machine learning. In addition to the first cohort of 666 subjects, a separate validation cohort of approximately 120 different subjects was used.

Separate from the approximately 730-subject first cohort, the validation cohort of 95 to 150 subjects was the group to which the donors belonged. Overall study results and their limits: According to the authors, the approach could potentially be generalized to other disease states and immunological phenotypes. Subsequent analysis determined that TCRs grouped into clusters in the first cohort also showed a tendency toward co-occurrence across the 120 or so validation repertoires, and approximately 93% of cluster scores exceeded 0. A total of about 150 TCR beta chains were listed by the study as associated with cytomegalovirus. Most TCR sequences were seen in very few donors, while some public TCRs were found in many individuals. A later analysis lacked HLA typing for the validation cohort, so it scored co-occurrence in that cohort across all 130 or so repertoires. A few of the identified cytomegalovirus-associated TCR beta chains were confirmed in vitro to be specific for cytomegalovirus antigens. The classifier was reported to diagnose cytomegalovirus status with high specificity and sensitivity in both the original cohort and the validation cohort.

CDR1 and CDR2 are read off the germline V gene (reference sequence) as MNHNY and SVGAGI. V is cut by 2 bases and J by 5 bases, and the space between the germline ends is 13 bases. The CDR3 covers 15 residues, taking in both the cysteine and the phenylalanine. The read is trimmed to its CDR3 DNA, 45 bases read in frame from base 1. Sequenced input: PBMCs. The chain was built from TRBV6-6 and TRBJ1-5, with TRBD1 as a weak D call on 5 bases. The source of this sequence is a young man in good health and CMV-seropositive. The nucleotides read TGTGCCAGCAGTTACGTGGTAGGGGATGATCAGCCCCAGCATTTT. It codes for CASSYVVGDDQPQHF.